Listed below are T cell receptor beta chains from one sample, sequenced in a study of cytomegalovirus exposure and HLA in healthy donors. Assay: immunoSEQ multiplex PCR; the TCRdb copy retains only in-frame clones and omits some. The data show over 95,000 clones, roughly 69% seen once. The specimen sequenced was PBMCs. All receptors derive from a human donor in good health. Each CDR3 is given with its conserved first and last residue. A D gene is named only where the DNA matches it firmly. Some rows have no size entry. The others give once, few or many, or a class for an expanded clone.

size	J	D	V	DNA	CDR3
-	TRBJ1-5	-	TRBV2	TGTGCCAGCAGGGCTGGACAGTTTAGCAATCAGCCCCAGCATTTT	CASRAGQFSNQPQHF
-	TRBJ2-1	TRBD2	TRBV7-9	TGTGCCAGCAGCGGTCCGGGACTAGCGGGAGTTCTCTTC	CASSGPGLAGVLF
-	TRBJ1-1	-	TRBV27	TGTGCCAGCAGATACACATGGAACACTGAAGCTTTCTTT	CASRYTWNTEAFF
-	TRBJ2-7	-	TRBV27	TGTGCCAGCAGTTCCCCCGTCCGGACAGACAGGATCTCCTACGAGCAGTACTTC	CASSSPVRTDRISYEQYF
few	TRBJ2-1	TRBD2	TRBV7-8	TGTGCCAGCAGCGGGGGGCGTGTTTTAGCGGGAGACAATGAGCAGTTCTTC	CASSGGRVLAGDNEQFF
-	TRBJ2-3	TRBD1	TRBV7-6	TGTGCCAGCAGCTCCCGGGACAGAACTAGCACAGATACGCAGTATTTT	CASSSRDRTSTDTQYF
-	TRBJ1-5	-	TRBV4-1	TGCGCCAGCAGCCAATCCTTCGGGGCAGCGGGGGGGCAGCCCCAGCATTTT	CASSQSFGAAGGQPQHF
-	TRBJ2-2	-	TRBV18	TGTGCCAGCTCTCAAGACACGCTCAGTCCCGGGGAGCTGTTTTTT	CASSQDTLSPGELFF
-	TRBJ2-2	TRBD1	TRBV15	TGTGCCACCAGTCCCCTCCTGGGACAGACCGGGGAGCTGTTTTTT	CATSPLLGQTGELFF
once	TRBJ2-2	TRBD2	TRBV9	TGTGCCAGCAGACCCGGGACTAGCGGAACCGGGGAGCTGTTTTTT	CASRPGTSGTGELFF
few	TRBJ2-5	-	TRBV10-3	TGTGCCATCAGTGAGTCAGGGGGGGTTCAAGAGACCCAGTACTTC	CAISESGGVQETQYF
-	TRBJ2-7	TRBD2	TRBV19	TGTGCCAGTAGTACAGGCCCTACTAGCGGGAGTATGACCTACGAGCAGTACTTC	CASSTGPTSGSMTYEQYF
-	TRBJ2-7	-	TRBV28	TGTGCCAGCAGTTTAGGGACACGCTACGAGCAGTACTTC	CASSLGTRYEQYF
-	TRBJ2-4	-	TRBV11-2	TGTGCCAGCAGCCCAACAGGGCCCAAAAACATTCAGTACTTC	CASSPTGPKNIQYF
-	TRBJ2-2	TRBD1	TRBV2	TGTGCCAGCAGGCGGACAGGGTCGAACACCGGGGAGCTGTTTTTT	CASRRTGSNTGELFF
-	TRBJ1-2	-	TRBV5-1	TGCGCCAGCAGCTTGTCAGGGAATGGCTACCCCTTC	CASSLSGNGYPF
once	TRBJ2-7	-	TRBV5-6	TGTGCCAGCAGACTTCATAGCGCCTACGAGCAGTACTTC	CASRLHSAYEQYF
-	TRBJ2-1	-	TRBV7-2	TGTGCCAGCAGCCCTTGGGACAAGTATGAGCAGTTCTTC	CASSPWDKYEQFF
once	TRBJ2-7	TRBD1	TRBV6-1	TGTGCCAGCAGTGATGGGTACAGGGGGCACGAGCAGTACTTC	CASSDGYRGHEQYF
-	TRBJ1-4	TRBD1	TRBV2	TGTGCCAGCAGTGGGGGAACAGGGGGTGAGAATGAAAAACTGTTTTTT	CASSGGTGGENEKLFF
-	TRBJ1-5	TRBD1	TRBV7-9	TGTGCCAGCAGCTTAAGACAGGGGAATCAGCCCCAGCATTTT	CASSLRQGNQPQHF
-	TRBJ2-7	-	TRBV18	TGTGCCAGCTCACGGACAGCAGATTACGAGCAGTACTTC	CASSRTADYEQYF
-	TRBJ1-5	TRBD1	TRBV5-6	TGTGCCAGCAGCAGGACAGGGGGCGCATATCAGCCCCAGCATTTT	CASSRTGGAYQPQHF
once	TRBJ1-4	TRBD1	TRBV6-6	TGTGCCAGCATCACCGACAGGGGGCTAGCTAATGAAAAACTGTTTTTT	CASITDRGLANEKLFF
-	TRBJ2-3	-	TRBV28	TGTGCCAGCGTCACGCGGGCCCACAATGCGCAGTATTTT	CASVTRAHNAQYF
-	TRBJ2-3	TRBD2	TRBV13	TGTGCCAGCAGCTTAGGAGCGGGGGGCACAGATACGCAGTATTTT	CASSLGAGGTDTQYF
-	TRBJ1-1	TRBD1	TRBV5-1	TGCGCCAGCAGCTTGGCCGGACAGGGGCTGAACACTGAAGCTTTCTTT	CASSLAGQGLNTEAFF
few	TRBJ1-4	-	TRBV28	TGTGCCAGCAGTTTTTTCAGGCAGGGGTTTAATGAAAAACTGTTTTTT	CASSFFRQGFNEKLFF
-	TRBJ2-1	-	TRBV5-4	TGTGCCACCAAGCCCCTAGTGGCCGATGAGCAGTTCTTC	CATKPLVADEQFF
-	TRBJ2-7	-	TRBV6-5	TGTGCCAGCAGCGACCCCCGAACACGGGACGAGCAGTACTTC	CASSDPRTRDEQYF
-	TRBJ2-7	-	TRBV13	TGTGCCAGCAGCTCATTGGGCCGGAACGAGCAGTACTTC	CASSSLGRNEQYF
-	TRBJ2-3	TRBD2	TRBV29-1	TGCAGCGTGCCCGGGACTAGCGGGAGAAATACGCAGTATTTT	CSVPGTSGRNTQYF
-	TRBJ2-5	TRBD1	TRBV5-1	TGCGCCAGCAGCAAACAGGGACAGGTTGGAGGGGGCCAAGAGACCCAGTACTTC	CASSKQGQVGGGQETQYF
few	TRBJ1-2	-	TRBV27	TGTGCCAGCAGCGCCATTACAGGACCTCCCTATTCCTACACCTTC	CASSAITGPPYSYTF
few	TRBJ2-7	TRBD2	TRBV4-1	TGCGCCAGCAGCCAAACCACTAGCGGGAGGGCGAGGAACGAGCAGTACTTC	CASSQTTSGRARNEQYF
-	TRBJ2-7	TRBD2	TRBV28	TGTGCCAGCAGTTTAGGCGGGAGGAACGAGCAGTACTTC	CASSLGGRNEQYF
-	TRBJ2-7	-	TRBV30	TGTGCCTGGAGTAGGGGGGGGAGCTCCTACGAGCAGTACTTC	CAWSRGGSSYEQYF
-	TRBJ1-1	TRBD1	TRBV29-1	TGCAGCTTTGCAAGACAGGGACTGAACACTGAAGCTTTCTTT	CSFARQGLNTEAFF
few	TRBJ1-1	-	TRBV18	TGTGCCAGCTCCCAGTCGGGGTACACTGAAGCTTTCTTT	CASSQSGYTEAFF
-	TRBJ1-1	TRBD1	TRBV2	TGTGCCAGCAGTGAAAACCCTTATGGACAGGGAAGTACTGAAACTTTCTTT	CASSENPYGQGSTETFF
-	TRBJ2-2	TRBD2	TRBV5-1	TGCGCCAGCAGTTGGACTAGCGGGCTGAACACCGGGGAGCTGTTTTTT	CASSWTSGLNTGELFF
-	TRBJ2-1	TRBD1	TRBV6-6	TGTGCCAGCAGTTTCCGGGACAGAGACAATGAGCAGTTCTTC	CASSFRDRDNEQFF
few	TRBJ2-3	-	TRBV11-1	TGTGCCAGCAGCAGAGACAGGATGAGCACAGATACGCAGTATTTT	CASSRDRMSTDTQYF
-	TRBJ1-4	TRBD1	TRBV19	TGTGCCAGTAGTATTACCGGGACAGGCGGGAAACTGTTTTTT	CASSITGTGGKLFF
-	TRBJ2-1	TRBD1	TRBV30	TGTGCCTGGAGGGGAACCGGGACAGGGAACAATGAGCAGTTCTTC	CAWRGTGTGNNEQFF
-	TRBJ2-5	-	TRBV9	TGTGCCAGCAGCGCCGGGACAAAAAACCAAGAGACCCAGTACTTC	CASSAGTKNQETQYF